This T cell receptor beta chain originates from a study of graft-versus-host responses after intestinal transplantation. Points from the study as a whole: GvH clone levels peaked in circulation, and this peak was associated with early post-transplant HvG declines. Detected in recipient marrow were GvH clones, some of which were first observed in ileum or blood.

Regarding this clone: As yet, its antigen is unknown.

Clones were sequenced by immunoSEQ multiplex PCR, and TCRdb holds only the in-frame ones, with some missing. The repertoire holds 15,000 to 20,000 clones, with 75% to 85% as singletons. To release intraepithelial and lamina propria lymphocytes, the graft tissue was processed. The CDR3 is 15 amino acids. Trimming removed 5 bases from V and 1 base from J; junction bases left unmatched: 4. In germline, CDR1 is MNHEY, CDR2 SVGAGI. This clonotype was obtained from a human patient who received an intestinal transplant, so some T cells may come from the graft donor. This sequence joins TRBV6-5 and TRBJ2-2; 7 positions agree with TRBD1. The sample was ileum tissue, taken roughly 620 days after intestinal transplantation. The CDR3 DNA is TGTGCCAGCAGTCCCCGGACAGGGAACACCGGGGAGCTGTTTTTT. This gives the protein CASSPRTGNTGELFF.